Below, 30 T cell receptor beta chains from the same sample are listed, as sequenced in a study of Graves' ophthalmopathy and Graves' hyperthyroidism. The sequenced template was RNA, covering the TCR beta CDR3 region. HTBI primers were used in a first-round RT-PCR, which preceded a second-round multiplex PCR. TCRdb re-analysed the multiplex PCR reads in MiXCR, keeping a single row per CDR3 protein. This table holds just over 600,000 distinct CDR3 sequences, 22% found once. The sample taken for sequencing was peripheral blood. These receptors all come from a woman aged 18-35 years with stable Graves' hyperthyroidism. Some clones in this sample may be carry-over from other donors' samples.

The chain is built from TRBV6-1 and TRBJ2-2; tentatively, D is TRBD2 (5 bases). This CDR3 region has 16 residues. The germline V gene encodes CDR1 MNHNS and CDR2 SASEGT. The ends were cut back, 7 bases at V and 4 bases at J, with 19 bases in the middle. The CDR3 nucleotides read TGTGCCAGCACCCCGAGTCTAGGAGCGGCCACCGGGGAGCTGTTTTTT. The encoded protein is CASTPSLGAATGELFF.

The chain's CDR3 is CARTRETQYF. The CDR3 nucleotides are TGTGCCAGGACGCGAGAGACCCAGTACTTC. The rearrangement uses TRBV2 and TRBJ2-5, with D unresolved. Germline-derived CDR1 and CDR2 are SNHLY and FYNNEI. V lost 9 bases and J 4 bases, leaving 6 bases between the germline ends. This CDR3 is built from 10 residues.

This clonotype was seen many times. The CDR3 here is CASTAGVYSNQPQHF. CDR3 sequence (DNA): TGTGCCAGCACCGCAGGGGTCTATAGCAATCAGCCCCAGCATTTT. V usage is TRBV6-2 or TRBV6-3 and J usage is TRBJ1-5; possible D gene TRBD1, 6 bases. V was clipped by 7 bases and J by 0 bases, with 13 bases between them. CDR1 and CDR2 (germline): MNHEY, SVGEGT. The CDR3 runs 15 residues.

This clonotype was counted ten times or more. The chain is built from TRBV15 and TRBJ1-2; D is unclear. The CDR3 loop spans 13 amino acids. V was trimmed by 5 bases and J by 4 bases, leaving 11 bases between them. Looked up from germline, CDR1 is LNHNV and CDR2 is YYDKDF (reference sequence). In DNA, the CDR3 is TGTGCCACCAGCGACGGAAATCTCTATGGCTACACCTTC. It yields the protein CATSDGNLYGYTF.

This clonotype was seen repeatedly, ten times or more. The V gene is TRBV12-3 or TRBV12-4, the J gene TRBJ1-1; tentative D call: TRBD1 (6 bases). The V and J ends lost 2 bases and 2 bases respectively, with 12 bases between them. The CDR3 sequence is 15 residues long. This chain's CDR3 is CASSLSRGANTEAFF. In DNA, the CDR3 is TGTGCCAGCAGTTTAAGTAGGGGGGCCAACACTGAAGCTTTCTTT.

This clonotype was seen ten or more times. V gene TRBV6-5 combines with J gene TRBJ1-1; D gene uncertain. The V and J ends lost 2 bases and 1 base respectively, with 11 bases between them. Germline V gives CDR1 MNHEY, CDR2 SVGAGI. The CDR3 contains 15 residues. In DNA, the CDR3 is TGTGCCAGCAGTTACCTACGCATAGGGAACACTGAAGCTTTCTTT. Translated, it gives CASSYLRIGNTEAFF.

This clonotype was seen repeatedly, ten times or more. CDR3 amino acids: CASSLVPRLAGESEQYF. The CDR3 DNA reads TGTGCCAGCAGCTTAGTGCCTCGACTAGCGGGAGAGTCCGAGCAGTACTTC. The chain carries TRBV7-2 and TRBJ2-7, with 12 bases lining up with TRBD2. V shed 1 base, J shed 6 bases, and the junction held 10 bases outside the gene matches. Germline values: CDR1 SGHTA, CDR2 FQGNSA. The CDR3 is 17 residues long.

The gene calls are TRBV12-3 or TRBV12-4 and TRBJ2-7; D may match TRBD1 or TRBD2 (6 bases each). CDR3 length: 16 amino acids. V lost 3 bases to trimming and J lost 2 bases, with 17 bases between them. The CDR3 protein is CASSFTVGGRTYEQYF. CDR3 in DNA: TGTGCCAGCAGTTTTACCGTAGGGGGGCGAACCTACGAGCAGTACTTC.

This clonotype occurred many times. This chain links TRBV9 with TRBJ1-5, with 11 nucleotides matching TRBD1. Unmatched junction bases numbered 6, after V lost 3 bases and J lost 7 bases. The CDR3 is 15 residues long. Germline-derived CDR1 and CDR2 are SGDLS and YYNGEE. CDR3 region: CASSAGTGGGQPQHF. The CDR3 DNA sequence: TGTGCCAGCAGCGCCGGGACAGGGGGAGGACAGCCCCAGCATTTT.

The V gene is TRBV14, the J gene TRBJ1-1; TRBD1 might be the D (6 bases). Deletions cut 1 base from V and 5 bases from J, with 14 bases between. The V gene's germline CDR1 is SGHDN and CDR2 FVKESK. The CDR3 sequence is 15 residues long. The CDR3 sequence: CASSQALQGRTEAFF. In DNA, the CDR3 is TGTGCCAGCAGCCAAGCGCTCCAGGGGCGAACTGAAGCTTTCTTT.

This clonotype has a count of ten or more. The chain combines TRBV6-1 with TRBJ1-2; D gene unclear. CDR3 length: 14 amino acids. Germline V gene data show CDR1 as MNHNS and CDR2 as SASEGT. V shed 0 bases and J shed 7 bases, with 12 bases lying between them. Written as DNA, the CDR3 is TGTGCCAGCAGTGAAGCGCTGCCTGCCCGTGGCTACACCTTC. It translates to CASSEALPARGYTF.

This clonotype was found many times. The gene calls are TRBV12-3 or TRBV12-4 and TRBJ1-5; 8 bases line up with TRBD1. This CDR3 is 15 amino acids long. J was trimmed by 7 bases and V by 6 bases; bases with no gene match: 11. In DNA form, the CDR3 reads TGTGCCAGCAGACACGACAGGGGCGTCTACCAGCCCCAGCATTTT. It codes for CASRHDRGVYQPQHF.

This clonotype was seen only a few times. This rearrangement joins TRBV5-1 to TRBJ1-5; D might be TRBD1 (5 bases). The CDR3 consists of 15 residues. Germline CDR1 is SGHRS and CDR2 is YFSETQ. The ends were cut back, 0 bases at V and 4 bases at J, with 11 bases in the middle. CDR3 in amino acids: CASSLGDGANQPQHF. DNA of the CDR3: TGCGCCAGCAGCTTGGGGGACGGTGCAAATCAGCCCCAGCATTTT.

This clonotype was counted at least ten times. The chain joins TRBV20-1 to TRBJ1-2; 10 bases line up with TRBD1. Germline CDR1 DFQATT, CDR2 SNEGSKA (reference sequence). V shed 0 bases and J 7 bases; nucleotides not matched to a gene: 17. This CDR3 is 18 amino acids long. CDR3: CSARDPTGQGYGLSGYTF. The CDR3 bases are TGCAGTGCTAGAGATCCCACGGGACAGGGGTACGGGTTGAGTGGCTACACCTTC.

This clonotype came up many times. This chain uses TRBV6-1 with TRBJ2-7, with D possibly matching TRBD2 (6 bases). Trimming shortened V by 5 bases and J by 0 bases, and 14 bases separated the two germline ends. Germline V CDR1 and CDR2: MNHNS, SASEGT. This CDR3 contains 15 residues. CDR3: CASSPPRGTSYEQYF. The DNA for the CDR3 is TGTGCCAGCAGTCCCCCCCGGGGGACCTCCTACGAGCAGTACTTC.

On this clonotype itself: An end of the junction differs from the germline gene, which may be a read error. The chain is built from TRBV15 and TRBJ2-5; D is unresolved. Germline assignment: CDR1 LNHNV and CDR2 YYDKDF (reference sequence). CDR3 length: 14 amino acids. The CDR3 protein is CAASRTVGQETRYF. In nucleotides, the CDR3 is TGTGCCGCCAGCCGAACAGTAGGTCAAGAGACCCGGTACTTC.

V is TRBV6-5 and J is TRBJ1-6; D gene unclear. CDR1 and CDR2 from the germline V gene are MNHEY and SVGAGI. V lost 0 bases, J lost 5 bases, and 8 bases lay in between. The CDR3 spans 15 residues. This CDR3 is CASSYSAAHNSPLHF. CDR3 sequence (DNA): TGTGCCAGCAGTTACTCGGCAGCTCATAATTCACCCCTCCACTTT.

This clonotype has ten or more counts. The J gene is TRBJ2-5, the V gene TRBV7-2; TRBD1 might be the D (5 bases). This CDR3 region has 16 residues. Trimming cost V 1 base and J 2 bases, with 14 bases left between them. Germline CDR1 and CDR2: SGHTA and FQGNSA. This CDR3 is CASSLGVVGHQETQYF. The DNA of the CDR3 is TGTGCCAGCAGCTTAGGGGTTGTAGGACATCAAGAGACCCAGTACTTC.

There are many counts of this clonotype. This chain uses TRBV10-1 with TRBJ2-7; TRBD2 might be the D (6 bases). CDR1 and CDR2 (germline): WNHNN, SYGVQD (reference sequence). V was pared by 9 bases and J by 5 bases, with 17 bases between. This CDR3 is 13 amino acids long. CDR3 in amino acids: CASGLEGSDEQYF. DNA of the CDR3: TGCGCCAGTGGGCTGGAGGGGAGCGACGAGCAGTACTTC.

The chain recombines TRBV12-3 or TRBV12-4 with TRBJ1-5; D is uncertain. The length of the CDR3 is 12 residues. With 4 bases removed from V and 7 bases from J, the gap between germline ends came to 8 bases. The CDR3 bases are TGTGCCAGCAGTTCGAGGGAACAGCCCCAGCATTTT. It encodes CASSSREQPQHF.

At least ten counts were recorded for this clonotype. V usage is TRBV7-2 and J usage is TRBJ2-7, with D possibly matching TRBD1 (6 bases). CDR3 length equals 14 residues. Germline CDR1 reads SGHTA; CDR2 reads FQGNSA. Trimming took 3 bases from V and 0 from J, leaving 9 bases between them. This CDR3 reads CASSFRDTSYEQYF. The CDR3 nucleotides are TGTGCCAGCAGCTTCCGGGACACCTCCTACGAGCAGTACTTC.

DNA of the CDR3: TGTGCCAGCACCGCAGGACAGGGGATTCTCTCTGGAAACACCATATATTTT. Amino acid sequence: CASTAGQGILSGNTIYF. V is TRBV6-1 and J is TRBJ1-3, with 9 nucleotides matching TRBD1. The germline V gene encodes CDR1 MNHNS and CDR2 SASEGT. The CDR3 runs to 17 residues. The V and J ends lost 7 bases and 0 bases, in that order; junction bases with no gene match: 10.

This clonotype has ten or more counts. The chain combines TRBV6-9 with TRBJ1-1; D unclear. Germline V gives CDR1 MNHGY, CDR2 SVAAGI. This CDR3 region has 12 residues. V was trimmed by 6 bases and J by 4 bases, leaving 9 bases between them. CDR3 sequence: CASRVRGTEAFF. The CDR3 DNA reads as TGTGCCAGCAGGGTTCGGGGCACTGAAGCTTTCTTT.

At least ten counts were recorded for this clonotype. The V call is TRBV6-1, the J call TRBJ1-6, with D uncertain. V was trimmed by 4 bases and J by 7 bases, leaving 20 bases between them. The length of the CDR3 is 17 residues. Germline CDR1 MNHNS, CDR2 SASEGT. CDR3 amino acids: CASSALVVETRNSPLHF. In DNA form, the CDR3 reads TGTGCCAGCAGTGCTCTCGTAGTTGAGACCCGGAATTCACCCCTCCACTTT.

This clonotype was seen ten or more times. This rearrangement joins TRBV6-2 or TRBV6-3 to TRBJ1-1; D uncertain. This CDR3 is 11 amino acids long. V gave up 4 bases and J gave up 10 bases, with 10 bases separating them. Germline V CDR1 and CDR2: MNHEY, SVGEGT. The CDR3 region is CASSLDAGAFF. CDR3 bases: TGTGCCAGCAGTTTGGACGCAGGAGCTTTCTTT.

The V call is TRBV15, the J call TRBJ2-3; D is ambiguous. V was clipped by 0 bases and J by 0 bases, with 10 bases between them. CDR1 is LNHNV and CDR2 is YYDKDF in the germline V gene (reference sequence). CDR3 length: 16 amino acids. In nucleotides, the CDR3 is TGTGCCACCAGCAGAGAACGGGTGTCTAGCACAGATACGCAGTATTTT. Its translation is CATSRERVSSTDTQYF.

The table lists this clonotype with many counts. The V and J genes are TRBV27 and TRBJ1-1; D not certain. Germline CDR1 is MNHEY and CDR2 is SMNVEV (reference sequence). Trimming left V 4 bases short and J 0 bases short, with 12 bases between. This CDR3 is built from 15 residues. CDR3 protein: CASSSTLHLNTEAFF. In nucleotides, the CDR3 is TGTGCCAGCAGTTCCACACTACACCTGAACACTGAAGCTTTCTTT.

A note on this clonotype: A read error may account for a junction end that differs from germline. V usage is TRBV6-1 and J usage is TRBJ1-6; perhaps TRBD1 as D (6 bases). The CDR3 has 15 amino acids. Germline values: CDR1 MNHNS, CDR2 SASEGT. CDR3: CASSLSQGRGSHLHF. The CDR3 DNA reads TGTGCCAGCAGTCTTTCCCAGGGGAGAGGGTCACACCTCCACTTT.

This clonotype was detected only a few times. The chain employs TRBV19 and TRBJ1-1; no firm D call. From germline, CDR1 is LNHDA and CDR2 SQIVND (reference sequence). The CDR3 is 15 amino acids. The V end lost 7 bases, the J end lost 0 bases, and 15 bases lay between the germline ends. The CDR3 here is CASTKGGYLNTEAFF. CDR3 nucleotide sequence: TGTGCCAGTACCAAGGGCGGATACTTGAACACTGAAGCTTTCTTT.

This clonotype appeared many times. The chain uses TRBV6-5 and TRBJ1-2, with 8 bases lining up with TRBD1. J lost 3 bases, V lost 2 bases, and 8 bases had no gene match. Germline V gene data show CDR1 as MNHEY and CDR2 as SVGAGI. The CDR3 loop spans 16 amino acids. CDR3 in DNA: TGTGCCAGCAGTTACCATTGGACAGGGACCGACTATGGCTACACCTTC. Its protein product is CASSYHWTGTDYGYTF.